These 5 T cell receptor beta chains originate from one sample sequenced in a study of OX40 agonist ivuxolimab in advanced cancers. Generated by immunoSEQ multiplex PCR, the TCRdb table keeps only in-frame clones and is missing some. Here the sample spans fewer than 80,000 clones, approximately 86% being singletons. The starting material was CD4+ or CD8+ T cells sorted from blood, obtained in a trial of the OX40 agonist ivuxolimab. These TCRs come from an adult with an advanced solid tumor such as melanoma, head and neck, liver or kidney cancer.

The CDR3 loop reads CASKGFYLSYEQYV. In DNA, the CDR3 is TGTGCCAGCAAGGGGTTTTATCTCTCCTACGAGCAGTACGTC. This chain uses TRBV2 with TRBJ2-7; maybe TRBD1 (5 bases). Trimming removed 7 bases at V and 0 bases at J, with 13 bases between. This CDR3 region has 14 residues. From germline, CDR1 is SNHLY and CDR2 FYNNEI.

This clone was found a few times. This chain joins TRBV27 and TRBJ2-5, with 12 bases lining up with TRBD2. Germline values: CDR1 MNHEY, CDR2 SMNVEV (reference sequence). CDR3 size: 15 residues. V shed 0 bases, J shed 7 bases, and the junction held 3 bases outside the gene matches. CDR3 amino acids: CASSLSPSGGGTQYF. Written as DNA, the CDR3 is TGTGCCAGCAGTTTATCTCCTAGCGGGGGGGGGACCCAGTACTTC.

This CDR3 reads CASSSLAGAVYNEQFF. In DNA form, the CDR3 reads TGTGCCAGCAGCTCACTAGCGGGAGCTGTATACAATGAGCAGTTCTTC. The gene calls are TRBV7-2 and TRBJ2-1; 11 positions match TRBD2. Germline V gene sequence: CDR1 SGHTA, CDR2 FQGNSA. With V trimmed by 4 bases and J by 4 bases, 6 bases remained unmatched. CDR3 size: 16 residues. Drawing the rest from reference TRBV7-2 and TRBJ2-1, the complete variable domain is GAGVSQSPSNKVTEKGKDVELRCDPISGHTALYWYRQSLGQGLEFLIYFQGNSAPDKSGLPSDRFSAERTGGSVSTLTIQRTQQEDSAVYLCASSSLAGAVYNEQFFGPGTRLTVL.

This chain joins TRBV4-1 and TRBJ1-2, with 7 positions matching TRBD1. V lost 0 bases to trimming and J lost 4 bases; unmatched junction nucleotides: 8. CDR3 length: 16 residues. Germline V gene data show CDR1 as MGHRA and CDR2 as YSYEKL. Here the CDR3 reads CASSQERGRNFYGYTF. Written as DNA, the CDR3 is TGCGCCAGCAGCCAAGAGAGGGGGCGGAATTTCTATGGCTACACCTTC.

V is TRBV2 and J is TRBJ1-2, with D uncertain. V was cut by 8 bases and J by 0 bases, with 7 bases left in between. The CDR3 consists of 12 residues. Germline CDR1 SNHLY, CDR2 FYNNEI. The CDR3 bases are TGTGCCAGCTCGAGGACTAACTATGGCTACACCTTC. Its protein is CASSRTNYGYTF. Using reference TRBV2 and TRBJ1-2 for the parts outside the CDR3, the full variable domain is EPEVTQTPSHQVTQMGQEVILRCVPISNHLYFYWYRQILGQKVEFLVSFYNNEISEKSEIFDDQFSVERPDGSNFTLKIRSTKLEDSAMYFCASSRTNYGYTFGSGTRLTVV.